Given below is one TCR beta chain in context. Its antigen remains unidentified. The sample belongs to a study of a mutant IDH1 vaccine in newly diagnosed glioma. For the study at large: Among treated patients, roughly 62% were male and about 40% female, and mean age was approximately 40 years. Previous treatment comprised radiotherapy, temozolomide, or both, mostly both.

Germline CDR1 and CDR2: SGHTA and FQGTGA. The CDR3 consists of 15 residues. Unmatched junction bases numbered 3, after V lost 3 bases and J lost 2 bases. The time point: week 11, during vaccination. Each dose of the vaccine consisted of 300 ug of mutant IDH1 20-mer peptide, with topical imiquimod. Generated by immunoSEQ multiplex PCR, the TCRdb table keeps only in-frame clones and is missing some. The sample shows over 60,000 clones, approximately 89% of them seen only once. The material sequenced was PBMCs, taken from a glioma patient whose treatment included an IDH1 peptide vaccine. The receptor's source is a man aged 40-50 years with glioma. The chain couples TRBV7-3 to TRBJ2-1; 8 bases are shared with TRBD2. CDR3 protein: CASSLASGPYNEQFF. The CDR3 nucleotides are TGTGCCAGCAGCTTGGCTAGCGGGCCCTACAATGAGCAGTTCTTC.